This TCR beta chain was observed in a study of shared clonotypes between healthy human individuals. This clone was observed a single time. The CDR3 is 14 residues long. The germline V gene has CDR1 SQVTM and CDR2 ANQGSEA. Trimming took off 6 bases at V and 0 bases at J, with 12 bases between the two ends. The table came from immunoSEQ multiplex PCR; TCRdb's copy has only in-frame clones and leaves some out. The data contain a few hundred thousand clones, about 96% of them singletons. The sequenced sample was memory CD8+ T cells sorted from blood. Subset specified: CD45RO+ cells pooled with CCR7-negative TemRA cells. The receptor comes from a man in his thirties or forties in good health. This chain uses TRBV29-1 with TRBJ2-1, with D possibly TRBD1 on 6 matching bases. In nucleotides, the CDR3 is TGCAGCGTGACGACAGGATACTCCTACAATGAGCAGTTCTTC. Translation gives CSVTTGYSYNEQFF.